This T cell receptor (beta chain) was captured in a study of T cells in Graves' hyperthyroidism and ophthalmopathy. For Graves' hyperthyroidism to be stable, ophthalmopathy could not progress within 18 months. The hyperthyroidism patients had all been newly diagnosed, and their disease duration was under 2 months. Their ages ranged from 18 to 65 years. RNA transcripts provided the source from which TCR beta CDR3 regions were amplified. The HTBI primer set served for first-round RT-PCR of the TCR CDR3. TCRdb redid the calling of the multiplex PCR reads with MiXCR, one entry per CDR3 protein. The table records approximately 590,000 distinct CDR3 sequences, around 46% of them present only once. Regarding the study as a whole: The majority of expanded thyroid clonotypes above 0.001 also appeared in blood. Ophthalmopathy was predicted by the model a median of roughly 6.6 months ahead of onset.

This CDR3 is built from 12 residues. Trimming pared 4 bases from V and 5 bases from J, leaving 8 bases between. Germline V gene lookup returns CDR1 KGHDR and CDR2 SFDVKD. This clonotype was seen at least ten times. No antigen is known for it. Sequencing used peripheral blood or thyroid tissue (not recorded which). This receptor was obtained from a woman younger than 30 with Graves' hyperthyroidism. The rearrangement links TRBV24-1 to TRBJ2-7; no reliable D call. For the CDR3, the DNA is TGTGCCACCAGTGACTCCAACCACGAGCAGTACTTC. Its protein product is CATSDSNHEQYF.